A single sample gave rise to the 11 T cell receptor beta chains below, sequenced in a study of shared clonotypes between healthy human individuals. Repertoires were generated with immunoSEQ multiplex PCR, while TCRdb's copy carries only in-frame clones and drops some. The sample records around 1 million clones, less than 85% being singletons. Sequencing used memory CD4+ T cells sorted from blood. Subset here: CD45RA-negative fraction. The receptors here all came from a man aged 18 to 35 in good health.

The table lists this clone with a count of one. The gene calls are TRBV6-6 and TRBJ2-1, with 8 bases identical to TRBD2. The CDR3 is 15 amino acids. Losses at the gene ends were 6 bases for V and 6 bases for J; bases not matched to a gene: 10. CDR1 and CDR2 from the germline V gene are MNHNY and SVGAGI (reference sequence). The CDR3 region has the DNA TGTGCCAGCAGCTCCCTAGCGGGTGAAATCAATGAGCAGTTCTTC. It is translated as CASSSLAGEINEQFF.

In this sample, this clone turned up many times. The J gene is TRBJ1-6, the V gene TRBV5-1; the D is unclear. Germline loops: CDR1 SGHRS, CDR2 YFSETQ. Trimming removed 0 bases from V and 9 bases from J, with 13 bases in between. The CDR3 is 15 residues long. Here the CDR3 DNA reads TGCGCCAGCAGCTTGGAACAGAGGGCCCGTTCACCCCTCCACTTT. Its protein is CASSLEQRARSPLHF.

The genes are TRBV28 and TRBJ2-3, with a possible D match to TRBD1 (7 bases). CDR3 size: 16 residues. CDR1 is MDHEN, CDR2 SYDVKM, per germline. The CDR3 is CATGAGGGRGTDTQYF. As DNA, the CDR3 is TGTGCTACGGGGGCAGGGGGAGGTAGGGGTACAGATACGCAGTATTTT.

The genes are TRBV7-6 and TRBJ1-6; TRBD1 agrees at 9 bases. CDR3 length: 21 residues. V lost 5 bases to trimming and J lost 6 bases; unmatched junction nucleotides: 23. From germline, CDR1 is SGHVS and CDR2 FNYEAQ. The CDR3 loop is CASSRYVGFVEGQGPNSPLHF. The CDR3 DNA reads TGTGCCAGCAGCCGATACGTCGGCTTTGTTGAGGGACAGGGTCCTAATTCACCCCTCCACTTT.

The chain joins TRBV7-8 to TRBJ2-1; 11 bases are shared with TRBD2. V lost 4 bases to trimming and J lost 8 bases; unmatched junction nucleotides: 13. The V gene's germline CDR1 is SGHVS and CDR2 FQNEAQ. This CDR3 contains 17 residues. DNA for the CDR3: TGTGCCAGCAGCTCACCTTCCTTTAGCGGGAGGGAGGATGAGCAGTTCTTC. Protein: CASSSPSFSGREDEQFF.

This clone showed up just once. The chain combines TRBV21-1 with TRBJ1-6. TRBV21-1 is reported as a pseudogene. There are 12 residues in the CDR3. For the CDR3, the DNA is TGTGCCAGCAGCAATCGTAGTTCACCCCTCCACTTT. Its translation: CASSNRSSPLHF.

The chain is built from TRBV6-5 and TRBJ1-2; 11 bases are a match to TRBD1. The length of the CDR3 is 14 residues. The germline gives CDR1 MNHEY, CDR2 SVGAGI. The V and J ends lost 6 bases and 2 bases, in that order; junction bases with no gene match: 2. CDR3 coding DNA: TGTGCCAGCAGAGGGACAGGGGGAAACTATGGCTACACCTTC. This codes for CASRGTGGNYGYTF.

This clone came up once. The chain employs TRBV30 and TRBJ2-2, with 9 bases aligning to TRBD1. The CDR3 runs 14 residues. Germline CDR1 is GTSNPN and CDR2 is SVGIG (reference sequence). The V and J ends lost 7 bases and 3 bases, in that order; junction bases with no gene match: 6. The CDR3 reads CASGGQGYTGELFF. The CDR3 coding sequence is TGTGCCTCGGGAGGACAGGGGTACACCGGGGAGCTGTTTTTT.

The chain recombines TRBV6-4 with TRBJ1-1, with D possibly matching TRBD1 (5 bases). Germline V gene lookup returns CDR1 MRHNA and CDR2 SNTAGT. This CDR3 has 13 amino acids. The V end lost 5 bases, the J end lost 3 bases, and 10 bases lay between the germline ends. The CDR3 DNA follows: TGTGCCAGCAGTTCCCAGGGTGACACTGAAGCTTTCTTT. This encodes CASSSQGDTEAFF.

Concerning this clone: This same CDR3 is encoded by further DNA sequences in the sample. The rearrangement joins TRBV5-4 to TRBJ2-5, with 11 bases matching TRBD2. Trimming cost V 4 bases and J 4 bases; bases outside gene matches: 3. The V gene's germline CDR1 is SGHNT and CDR2 YYREEE (reference sequence). The CDR3 length is 14 residues. CDR3: CASSPGLAGETQYF. The DNA of the CDR3 is TGTGCCAGCAGCCCCGGACTAGCGGGAGAGACCCAGTACTTC.

This clone came up a few times. The rearrangement links TRBV6-6 to TRBJ1-5, with TRBD1 as a possible D gene (5 bases). Deletions cut 7 bases from V and 7 bases from J, with 14 bases between. CDR3 length equals 13 residues. Germline V gene data show CDR1 as MNHNY and CDR2 as SVGAGI (reference sequence). The CDR3 loop is CASTGEQVQPQHF. In DNA form, the CDR3 reads TGTGCCAGCACGGGGGAACAGGTCCAGCCCCAGCATTTT.